Listed below are T cell receptor beta chains from one sample, sequenced in a study of CD8 T cells in ankylosing spondylitis. TCRdb re-called the 5' RACE reads with MiXCR, one entry per CDR3 protein. The data contain about 220,000 distinct CDR3 sequences, roughly 25% of them singletons. Material for sequencing was blood, either unsorted or a sorted T cell fraction (not recorded which). The receptors originated from a male donor with ankylosing spondylitis or in good health (not recorded which). CDR3s include the opening cysteine and the closing phenylalanine or tryptophan. D genes are given only for firm matches. Expanded clones are given a class, and other clones once, few, many or no size at all.

clone size: many
D gene: NA
J gene: TRBJ1-1
V gene: TRBV5-1
CDR3 protein: CASSYGQPNTEAFF
CDR3 DNA: TGCGCCAGCAGCTACGGACAGCCGAACACTGAAGCTTTCTTT

clone size: few
D gene: NA
J gene: TRBJ2-7
V gene: TRBV29-1
CDR3 protein: CSVLGDGREQYF
CDR3 DNA: TGCAGCGTCCTGGGGGACGGGCGCGAGCAGTACTTC

clone size: many
D gene: TRBD2
J gene: TRBJ2-2
V gene: TRBV4-1
CDR3 protein: CASSKPGLETGELFF
CDR3 DNA: TGCGCCAGCAGTAAACCGGGACTAGAGACCGGGGAGCTGTTTTTT

clone size: many
D gene: NA
J gene: TRBJ2-6
V gene: TRBV4-1
CDR3 protein: CASSQRQVSGANVLTF
CDR3 DNA: TGCGCCAGCAGCCAACGACAGGTCTCTGGGGCCAACGTCCTGACTTTC

clone size: many
D gene: NA
J gene: TRBJ1-1
V gene: TRBV12-3/TRBV12-4
CDR3 protein: CATAQGNTEAFF
CDR3 DNA: TGTGCTACAGCCCAGGGGAACACTGAAGCTTTCTTT

clone size: many
D gene: TRBD2
J gene: TRBJ2-3
V gene: TRBV5-1
CDR3 protein: CASSRGEADQAADTQYF
CDR3 DNA: TGCGCCAGCAGCCGGGGGGAGGCGGACCAGGCAGCAGATACGCAGTATTTT

clone size: many
D gene: TRBD2
J gene: TRBJ2-5
V gene: TRBV20-1
CDR3 protein: CSLSGSQAETQYF
CDR3 DNA: TGCAGCCTGAGCGGGAGTCAGGCAGAGACCCAGTACTTC

clone size: many
D gene: TRBD1
J gene: TRBJ1-1
V gene: TRBV12-3/TRBV12-4
CDR3 protein: CASSLGDRGPNTEAFF
CDR3 DNA: TGTGCCAGCAGTTTAGGGGACAGGGGACCAAACACTGAAGCTTTCTTT

clone size: NA
D gene: TRBD2
J gene: TRBJ2-1
V gene: TRBV12-3/TRBV12-4
CDR3 protein: CASRGGRAPNNEQFF
CDR3 DNA: TGTGCCAGCAGAGGTGGGAGGGCCCCGAACAATGAGCAGTTCTTC

clone size: many
D gene: NA
J gene: TRBJ2-1
V gene: TRBV7-2
CDR3 protein: CASSLPGVDYNEQFF
CDR3 DNA: TGTGCCAGCAGCTTGCCAGGGGTTGACTACAATGAGCAGTTCTTC

clone size: NA
D gene: TRBD2
J gene: TRBJ2-7
V gene: TRBV29-1
CDR3 protein: CSVGQGGGYEQYF
CDR3 DNA: TGCAGCGTTGGTCAGGGCGGGGGGTACGAGCAGTACTTC

clone size: NA
D gene: TRBD2
J gene: TRBJ2-7
V gene: TRBV10-3
CDR3 protein: CATQGLTSGINEQYF
CDR3 DNA: TGTGCCACCCAGGGCTTAACTAGCGGGATCAACGAGCAGTACTTC

clone size: once
D gene: TRBD2
J gene: TRBJ2-3
V gene: TRBV15
CDR3 protein: CATSRDLAGGDTQYF
CDR3 DNA: TGTGCCACCAGCAGAGATCTAGCGGGAGGAGATACGCAGTATTTT

clone size: many
D gene: NA
J gene: TRBJ1-2
V gene: TRBV5-6
CDR3 protein: CASSSSTFGYGYTF
CDR3 DNA: TGTGCCAGCAGCTCATCGACGTTCGGCTATGGCTACACCTTC

clone size: many
D gene: NA
J gene: TRBJ2-5
V gene: TRBV20-1
CDR3 protein: CSANPTDGQETQYF
CDR3 DNA: TGCAGTGCTAACCCCACCGACGGGCAAGAGACCCAGTACTTC

clone size: NA
D gene: TRBD2
J gene: TRBJ2-7
V gene: TRBV9
CDR3 protein: CASSAQRTSGRTSEQYF
CDR3 DNA: TGTGCCAGCAGCGCCCAACGGACTAGCGGGAGAACATCCGAGCAGTACTTC

clone size: many
D gene: TRBD1
J gene: TRBJ1-6
V gene: TRBV11-1
CDR3 protein: CASSNGTGISPLHF
CDR3 DNA: TGTGCCAGCAGCAACGGGACAGGGATTTCACCCCTCCACTTT

clone size: few
D gene: TRBD2
J gene: TRBJ2-7
V gene: TRBV5-8
CDR3 protein: CASSLAEWTSGSYEQYF
CDR3 DNA: TGTGCCAGCAGCTTGGCCGAGTGGACTAGCGGATCCTACGAGCAGTACTTC

clone size: NA
D gene: NA
J gene: TRBJ1-2
V gene: TRBV20-1
CDR3 protein: CSARGLLGVSNYGYTF
CDR3 DNA: TGCAGTGCTAGAGGACTCTTAGGCGTCTCGAACTATGGCTACACCTTC

clone size: many
D gene: TRBD2
J gene: TRBJ2-7
V gene: TRBV20-1
CDR3 protein: CSAEKSGLAGDEQYF
CDR3 DNA: TGCAGTGCTGAGAAATCGGGACTAGCGGGAGACGAGCAGTACTTC

clone size: NA
D gene: NA
J gene: TRBJ2-4
V gene: TRBV29-1
CDR3 protein: CSAGGGGSNIQYF
CDR3 DNA: TGCAGCGCTGGTGGGGGGGGCAGTAACATTCAGTACTTC

clone size: NA
D gene: NA
J gene: TRBJ1-4
V gene: TRBV12-3/TRBV12-4
CDR3 protein: CASSFRIAQGTNEKLFF
CDR3 DNA: TGTGCCAGCAGTTTTAGGATCGCCCAGGGAACTAATGAAAAACTGTTTTTT

clone size: NA
D gene: NA
J gene: TRBJ1-5
V gene: TRBV10-3
CDR3 protein: CAISDSRDNQPQHF
CDR3 DNA: TGTGCCATCAGTGATTCTAGGGATAATCAGCCCCAGCATTTT

clone size: few
D gene: NA
J gene: TRBJ1-1
V gene: TRBV29-1
CDR3 protein: CSDEGGRAPMKAFF
CDR3 DNA: TGCAGCGACGAAGGGGGTAGGGCCCCCATGAAAGCTTTCTTT

clone size: many
D gene: NA
J gene: TRBJ2-7
V gene: TRBV6-1
CDR3 protein: CASSEQPEQYF
CDR3 DNA: TGTGCCAGCAGTGAACAGCCCGAGCAGTACTTC

clone size: NA
D gene: NA
J gene: TRBJ2-1
V gene: TRBV6-5
CDR3 protein: CASSYGDSEYNEQFF
CDR3 DNA: TGTGCCAGCAGTTACGGTGACTCAGAATACAATGAGCAGTTCTTC

clone size: many
D gene: NA
J gene: TRBJ1-1
V gene: TRBV29-1
CDR3 protein: CSVTRGETEAFF
CDR3 DNA: TGCAGCGTCACGAGAGGTGAGACTGAAGCTTTCTTT

clone size: NA
D gene: TRBD2
J gene: TRBJ2-1
V gene: TRBV20-1
CDR3 protein: CSAIAGGPSGQFF
CDR3 DNA: TGCAGTGCAATAGCGGGAGGGCCCTCCGGGCAGTTCTTC

clone size: NA
D gene: NA
J gene: TRBJ2-3
V gene: TRBV20-1
CDR3 protein: CSATDGTDTQYF
CDR3 DNA: TGCAGTGCCACGGATGGCACAGATACGCAGTATTTT

clone size: NA
D gene: NA
J gene: TRBJ1-4
V gene: TRBV7-6
CDR3 protein: CASSLALAGSDNEKLFF
CDR3 DNA: TGTGCCAGCAGCTTAGCGCTGGCAGGGTCCGACAATGAAAAACTGTTTTTT

clone size: many
D gene: NA
J gene: TRBJ2-3
V gene: TRBV29-1
CDR3 protein: CSVDEGGTDTQYF
CDR3 DNA: TGCAGCGTTGATGAGGGAGGCACAGATACGCAGTATTTT

clone size: NA
D gene: NA
J gene: TRBJ2-7
V gene: TRBV20-1
CDR3 protein: CSARDLRYEQYF
CDR3 DNA: TGCAGTGCTAGAGATCTGAGGTACGAGCAGTACTTC

clone size: NA
D gene: TRBD1
J gene: TRBJ1-5
V gene: TRBV6-5
CDR3 protein: CASSSSTGYGNQPQHF
CDR3 DNA: TGTGCCAGCAGTTCCTCGACAGGGTACGGCAATCAGCCCCAGCATTTT

clone size: few
D gene: NA
J gene: TRBJ2-7
V gene: TRBV29-1
CDR3 protein: CSAERDREQYF
CDR3 DNA: TGCAGCGCCGAGAGGGACCGGGAGCAGTACTTC

clone size: many
D gene: NA
J gene: TRBJ2-5
V gene: TRBV6-5
CDR3 protein: CASSYSLRETQYF
CDR3 DNA: TGTGCCAGCAGTTACTCGTTGAGAGAGACCCAGTACTTC

clone size: many
D gene: NA
J gene: TRBJ1-5
V gene: TRBV20-1
CDR3 protein: CSAWSPGEPQHF
CDR3 DNA: TGCAGTGCTTGGTCCCCAGGGGAGCCCCAGCATTTT

clone size: few
D gene: NA
J gene: TRBJ1-5
V gene: TRBV24-1
CDR3 protein: CATSDATGNADQPQHF
CDR3 DNA: TGTGCCACCAGTGACGCCACGGGGAATGCGGATCAGCCCCAGCATTTT

clone size: NA
D gene: TRBD1
J gene: TRBJ2-1
V gene: TRBV6-1
CDR3 protein: CASRGPGGPYNEQFF
CDR3 DNA: TGTGCCAGCAGGGGGCCAGGGGGACCCTACAATGAGCAGTTCTTC

clone size: NA
D gene: TRBD2
J gene: TRBJ2-1
V gene: TRBV12-3/TRBV12-4
CDR3 protein: CASSFAGGGEQFF
CDR3 DNA: TGTGCCAGCAGTTTTGCGGGAGGAGGTGAGCAGTTCTTC

clone size: many
D gene: NA
J gene: TRBJ2-5
V gene: TRBV12-3/TRBV12-4
CDR3 protein: CASSPSQGPEETQYF
CDR3 DNA: TGTGCCAGCAGTCCATCACAGGGACCGGAAGAGACCCAGTACTTC